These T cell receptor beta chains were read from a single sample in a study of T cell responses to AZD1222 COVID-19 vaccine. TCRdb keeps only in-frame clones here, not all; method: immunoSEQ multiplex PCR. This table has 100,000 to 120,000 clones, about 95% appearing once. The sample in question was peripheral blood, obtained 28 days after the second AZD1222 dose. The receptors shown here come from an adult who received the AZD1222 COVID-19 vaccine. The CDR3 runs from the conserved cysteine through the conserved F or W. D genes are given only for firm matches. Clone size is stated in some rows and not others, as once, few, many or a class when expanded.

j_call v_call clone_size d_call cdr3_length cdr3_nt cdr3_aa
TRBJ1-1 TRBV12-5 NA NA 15 TGTGCTTCCCAGGGTAGAGCGTTAATGAACACTGAAGCTTTCTTT CASQGRALMNTEAFF
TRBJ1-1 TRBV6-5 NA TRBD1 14 TGTGCCAGCAAACAGGGGGCGAGGAACACTGAAGCTTTCTTT CASKQGARNTEAFF
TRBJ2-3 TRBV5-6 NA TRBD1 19 TGTGCCAGCAGCTTGGCCACACAATTTCCTGCTGGGGACAGGGGGACGCAGTATTTT CASSLATQFPAGDRGTQYF
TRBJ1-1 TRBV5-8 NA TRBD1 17 TGTGCCAGCAGCGTATCCCGGGACAGTTTCATGAACACTGAAGCTTTCTTT CASSVSRDSFMNTEAFF
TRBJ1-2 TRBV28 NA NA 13 TGTGCCAGCAGACCAGGAGGGTCCGGTGGCTACACCTTC CASRPGGSGGYTF
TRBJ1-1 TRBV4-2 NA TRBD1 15 TGTGCCAGCAGACCTCTACGGGACAGGGTCTTCGAAGCTTTCTTT CASRPLRDRVFEAFF
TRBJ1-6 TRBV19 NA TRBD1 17 TGTGCCAGTAGTCTCCAGGGGGCTGTTCGAAGTGGTTCACCCCTCCACTTT CASSLQGAVRSGSPLHF
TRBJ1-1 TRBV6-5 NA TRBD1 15 TGTGCCAGCAGCACAGGGGGAACCAGGGGCACTGAAGCTTTCTTT CASSTGGTRGTEAFF
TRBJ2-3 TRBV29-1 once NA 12 TGCAGCGGGCACATTAGCACAGATACGCAGTATTTT CSGHISTDTQYF
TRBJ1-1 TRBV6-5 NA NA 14 TGTGCCAGCAGTTACCGTGGGAGAGACACTGAAGCTTTCTTT CASSYRGRDTEAFF
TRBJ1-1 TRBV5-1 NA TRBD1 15 TGCGCCAGCAGCTTGGGACAGGGGTTTGAAACTGAAGCTTTCTTT CASSLGQGFETEAFF
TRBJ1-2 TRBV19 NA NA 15 TGTGCCAGTAGTCCCTGGGGGGGCGATTACTATGGCTACACCTTC CASSPWGGDYYGYTF
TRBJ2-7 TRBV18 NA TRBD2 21 TGTGCCAGCTCGCAAGAGAGCCTTTGGACTAGCGGGGTCCAAAGCTCCTACGAGCAGTACTTC CASSQESLWTSGVQSSYEQYF
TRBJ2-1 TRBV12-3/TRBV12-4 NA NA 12 TGTGCCAGTACCCCGGGGAGGAATGAGCAGTTCTTC CASTPGRNEQFF
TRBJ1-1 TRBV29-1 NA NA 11 TGCAGCGTTGAGTCGAACACTGAAGCTTTCTTT CSVESNTEAFF
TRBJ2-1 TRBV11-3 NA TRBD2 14 TGTGCCAGCAGTAGCGGGAGGGCCATCAATGAGCAGTTCTTC CASSSGRAINEQFF
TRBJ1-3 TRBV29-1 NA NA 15 TGCAGCGTTGAAGGGACACTTAACTCTGGAAACACCATATATTTT CSVEGTLNSGNTIYF